The clone carrying this T cell receptor beta chain was seen a few times. Its antigen remains unknown. This sample is drawn from a study of human T cells and chemical hapten exposure. The study, taken as a whole, reports: DPC sensitization left the count of TCRs above 1 in 1000 unchanged. Controls formed significantly fewer large CDR3 similarity clusters than expanded TCRs did.

TCRdb reanalysed the RACE reads using MiXCR and keeps one entry per CDR3 protein. Among some 110,000 distinct CDR3 sequences listed, 9.5% to 13% were seen once. V was clipped by 4 bases and J by 0 bases, with 20 bases between them. The CDR3 covers 18 residues. Germline V gene data show CDR1 as MDHEN and CDR2 as SYDVKM. Time point denoted: patch test 1, 2 weeks after DPC sensitization. As for treatment: therapeutic diphenylcyclopropenone sensitization with weekly scalp DPC. This TCR came from a woman aged 50 to 60 with alopecia areata. Some clones in this sample may be carry-over from other donors' samples. The gene calls are TRBV28 and TRBJ2-3; a possible D gene is TRBD2 (6 bases). Sequences were derived from whole blood, sampled in connection with sensitization to the hapten diphenylcyclopropenone (DPC). The CDR3 bases are TGTGCCAGCAGTTCCCTAGCGAAGAGACTAACTAGCACAGATACGCAGTATTTT. This translates into CASSSLAKRLTSTDTQYF.